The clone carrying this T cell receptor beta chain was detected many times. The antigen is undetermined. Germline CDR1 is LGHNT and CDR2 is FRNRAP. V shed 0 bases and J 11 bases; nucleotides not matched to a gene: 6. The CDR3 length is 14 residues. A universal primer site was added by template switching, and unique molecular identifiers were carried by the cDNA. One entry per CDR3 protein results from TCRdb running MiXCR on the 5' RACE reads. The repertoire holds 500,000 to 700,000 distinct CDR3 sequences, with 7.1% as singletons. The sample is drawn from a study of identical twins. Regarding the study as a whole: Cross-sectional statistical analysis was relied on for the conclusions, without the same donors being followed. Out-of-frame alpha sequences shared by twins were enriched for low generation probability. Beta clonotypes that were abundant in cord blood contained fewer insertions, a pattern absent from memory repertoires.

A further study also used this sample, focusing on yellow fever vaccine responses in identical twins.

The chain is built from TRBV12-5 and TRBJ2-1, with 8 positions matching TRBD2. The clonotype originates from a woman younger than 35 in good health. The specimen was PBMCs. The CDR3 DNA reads TGTGCTAGTGGTTTGGTAGCGGGAGTGCCCCAGCAGTTCTTC. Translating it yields CASGLVAGVPQQFF. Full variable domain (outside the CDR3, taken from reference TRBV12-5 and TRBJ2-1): DARVTQTPRHKVTEMGQEVTMRCQPILGHNTVFWYRQTMMQGLELLAYFRNRAPLDDSGMPKDRFSAEMPDATLATLKIQPSEPRDSAVYFCASGLVAGVPQQFFGPGTRLTVL.